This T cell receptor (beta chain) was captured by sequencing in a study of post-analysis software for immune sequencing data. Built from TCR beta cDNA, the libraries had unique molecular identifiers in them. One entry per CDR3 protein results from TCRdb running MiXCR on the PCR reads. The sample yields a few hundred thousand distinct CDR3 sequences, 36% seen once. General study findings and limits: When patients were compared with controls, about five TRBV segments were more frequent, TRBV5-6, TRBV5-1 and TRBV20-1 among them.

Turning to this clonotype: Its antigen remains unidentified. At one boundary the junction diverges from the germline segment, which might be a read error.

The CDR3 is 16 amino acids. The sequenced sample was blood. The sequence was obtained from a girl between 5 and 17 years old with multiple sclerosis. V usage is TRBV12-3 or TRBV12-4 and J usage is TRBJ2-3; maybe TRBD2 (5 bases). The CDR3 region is CASSLVARVEADTQYF. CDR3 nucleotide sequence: TGCGCCAGCAGTTTAGTGGCCCGAGTGGAGGCAGATACGCAGTATTTT.